Presented here are 27 T cell receptor beta chains from one specimen sequenced in a study of cytomegalovirus exposure and HLA in healthy donors. Primers for the PCR totalled 60 Vbeta and 13 Jbeta. Repertoires were generated with immunoSEQ multiplex PCR, while TCRdb's copy carries only in-frame clones and drops some. Seen here are 110,000 or so clones, 69% observed once, and the top ten hold more than 2.5%. The specimen sequenced was PBMCs. These receptors all stem from a man between 25 and 39 years old in good health and CMV-seronegative.

The V call is TRBV21-1, the J call TRBJ2-7; the table calls TRBD1, which could not be checked here. TRBV21-1 is assigned pseudogene status. The length of the CDR3 is 17 residues. CDR3 nucleotide sequence: TGTGCCAGCAGCAAATCTAAAGAGGACAGAAATTATTACGAGCAGTACTTC. Translation: CASSKSKEDRNYYEQYF.

This chain joins TRBV28 and TRBJ1-3, with D perhaps matching TRBD1 (5 bases). The V and J ends lost 6 bases and 0 bases respectively, with 15 bases between them. This CDR3 comprises 16 residues. CDR1 and CDR2 from the germline V gene are MDHEN and SYDVKM. As DNA, the CDR3 is TGTGCCAGCAGGGTGACGGGGGGTAACTCTGGAAACACCATATATTTT. Amino acid sequence: CASRVTGGNSGNTIYF.

This clone was detected a few times. V is TRBV9 and J is TRBJ2-1; 8 bases fit TRBD1. The CDR3 consists of 15 residues. Trimming at V came to 3 bases and at J to 3 bases, leaving 5 bases not matched to a gene. Germline assignment: CDR1 SGDLS and CDR2 YYNGEE. The CDR3 protein is CASSARTGNYNEQFF. The CDR3, as DNA: TGTGCCAGCAGCGCTAGGACAGGGAACTACAATGAGCAGTTCTTC.

The genes are TRBV4-2 and TRBJ2-3; TRBD1 matches 7 bases. The CDR3 is made up of 13 amino acids. Germline V CDR1 and CDR2: LGHNA, YNFKEQ. Trimming at V came to 2 bases and at J to 7 bases, leaving 3 bases not matched to a gene. In DNA form, the CDR3 reads TGTGCCAGCAGCCAACAGGGGGTAAATACGCAGTATTTT. The encoded protein is CASSQQGVNTQYF.

This clone was counted a single time. The chain has TRBV18 and TRBJ2-6; no clear D gene. The germline CDR1 and CDR2 sequences are KGHSH and LQKENI. The CDR3 totals 15 residues. V lost 5 bases, J lost 0 bases, and 8 bases lay in between. CDR3 nucleotide sequence: TGTGCCAGCTCATTTTTAGCCTCTGGGGCCAACGTCCTGACTTTC. This encodes CASSFLASGANVLTF.

The V gene is TRBV21-1, the J gene TRBJ2-1; the DNA was not compared with TRBD2, the D call given in the table. TRBV21-1 is a pseudogene segment. CDR3 length equals 18 residues. The CDR3 DNA sequence: TGTGCCAGCAGCAAAGAGGAGGGGAGGAAAAAATTAGTAAATGAGCAGTTCTTC. Its protein is CASSKEEGRKKLVNEQFF.

Of note for this clone: The junction departs from germline at one end; a sequencing error may be responsible. Different DNA sequences within this sample yield the same CDR3. This chain connects TRBV7-9 to TRBJ2-1; 7 nucleotides align to TRBD2. Germline-derived CDR1 and CDR2 are SEHNR and FQNEAQ (reference sequence). This CDR3 has 14 amino acids. CDR3 bases: TGTGCCAGTAGCTTACTAGCGCTCTACAATGAGCAGTTCTTC. This sequence encodes CASSLLALYNEQFF.

The chain couples TRBV19 to TRBJ1-2, with 8 positions matching TRBD1. This CDR3 has 15 residues. With 7 bases clipped from V and 5 bases from J, the junction kept 12 bases outside the gene matches. The V gene's germline CDR1 is LNHDA and CDR2 SQIVND (reference sequence). DNA of the CDR3: TGTGCCAGTAACCCCCAGGGGGCCGTTTCTTATGGCTACACCTTC. As protein: CASNPQGAVSYGYTF. Variable domain in full (rest from reference TRBV19 and TRBJ1-2): DGGITQSPKYLFRKEGQNVTLSCEQNLNHDAMYWYRQDPGQGLRLIYYSQIVNDFQKGDIAEGYSVSREKKESFPLTVTSAQKNPTAFYLCASNPQGAVSYGYTFGSGTRLTVV.

This chain links TRBV5-1 with TRBJ2-7; 10 nucleotides line up with TRBD2. The CDR3 spans 15 residues. V was pared by 4 bases and J by 4 bases, with 8 bases of the junction left unmatched. Looked up from germline, CDR1 is SGHRS and CDR2 is YFSETQ. The CDR3 sequence is CASSARTSGPYEQYF. The CDR3 DNA sequence: TGCGCCAGCAGCGCTAGGACTAGCGGCCCGTACGAGCAGTACTTC. Looking up the rest from reference TRBV5-1 and TRBJ2-7 gives the full variable domain: KAGVTQTPRYLIKTRGQQVTLSCSPISGHRSVSWYQQTPGQGLQFLFEYFSETQRNKGNFPGRFSGRQFSNSRSEMNVSTLELGDSALYLCASSARTSGPYEQYFGPGTRLTVT.

The genes are TRBV4-2 and TRBJ2-7, with TRBD2 matching over 16 bases. Losses at the gene ends were 0 bases for V and 5 bases for J; bases not matched to a gene: 10. Germline assignment: CDR1 LGHNA and CDR2 YNFKEQ. CDR3 length: 19 amino acids. CDR3 region: CASSQERMGLAGGGHEQYF. Here the CDR3 DNA reads TGTGCCAGCAGCCAAGAGAGGATGGGACTAGCGGGGGGGGGCCACGAGCAGTACTTC.

This chain joins TRBV11-3 and TRBJ1-2; the match to TRBD1 covers 7 bases. Per germline, CDR1 SGHNT and CDR2 YENEEA. This CDR3 has 13 residues. V trimming: 5 bases; J trimming: 6 bases; junction bases outside the gene matches: 6. CDR3 residues: CASSVDRADGYTF. The CDR3, as DNA: TGTGCCAGCAGCGTTGACAGGGCGGATGGCTACACCTTC.

This clone has more than one count but fewer than ten. The genes are TRBV18 and TRBJ2-3; 11 positions agree with TRBD1. CDR1 and CDR2 (germline): KGHSH, LQKENI. This CDR3 is 19 amino acids long. Trimming cost V 3 bases and J 4 bases; bases outside gene matches: 15. This CDR3 reads CASSPTGTWGQGGADTQYF. CDR3 sequence (DNA): TGTGCCAGCTCACCGACGGGGACCTGGGGACAGGGGGGCGCAGATACGCAGTATTTT. Variable domain in full (rest from reference TRBV18 and TRBJ2-3): NAGVMQNPRHLVRRRGQEARLRCSPMKGHSHVYWYRQLPEEGLKFMVYLQKENIIDESGMPKERFSAEFPKEGPSILRIQQVVRGDSAAYFCASSPTGTWGQGGADTQYFGPGTRLTVL.

This clone has only one observation. CDR3 sequence (DNA): TGTGCCAGTAGTAGACTAGCGGGAATCTCCTACAATGAGCAGTTCTTC. It codes for CASSRLAGISYNEQFF. The V and J genes are TRBV19 and TRBJ2-1; 11 bases are a match to TRBD2. The CDR3 consists of 16 residues. V shed 4 bases, J shed 0 bases, and the junction held 2 bases outside the gene matches. Germline CDR1 LNHDA, CDR2 SQIVND (reference sequence).

This clone has just a few counts. V gene TRBV6-5 combines with J gene TRBJ2-3; 12 nucleotides line up with TRBD2. The ends lost 2 bases at V and 5 bases at J; junction bases unmatched: 5. CDR1 MNHEY and CDR2 SVGAGI come from the germline V gene. This CDR3 comprises 16 residues. As DNA, the CDR3 is TGTGCCAGCAGTTACCTAGCGGGAGGGCCGATAGATACGCAGTATTTT. This encodes CASSYLAGGPIDTQYF.

The chain couples TRBV2 to TRBJ1-3; TRBD1 matches at 10 bases. This CDR3 has 15 residues. Germline trimming cut 6 bases from V and 2 bases from J; bases unmatched to any gene: 4. Germline V gives CDR1 SNHLY, CDR2 FYNNEI. The CDR3 here is CASSPGTGAGNTIYF. In DNA, the CDR3 is TGTGCCAGCAGCCCCGGGACAGGGGCTGGAAACACCATATATTTT. Drawing the rest from reference TRBV2 and TRBJ1-3, the complete variable domain is EPEVTQTPSHQVTQMGQEVILRCVPISNHLYFYWYRQILGQKVEFLVSFYNNEISEKSEIFDDQFSVERPDGSNFTLKIRSTKLEDSAMYFCASSPGTGAGNTIYFGEGSWLTVV.

The chain joins TRBV7-2 to TRBJ2-1, with 8 nucleotides matching TRBD2. The junction had 9 bases not matched to a gene; V was cut back by 1 base and J by 13 bases. This CDR3 comprises 14 residues. Per the germline V gene, CDR1 is SGHTA and CDR2 is FQGNSA. CDR3 nucleotides: TGTGCCAGCAGCTTAGTTTCCAGCGGGAGCTCCCAGTTCTTC. It yields the protein CASSLVSSGSSQFF.

This chain uses TRBV7-2 with TRBJ1-5; 8 bases agree with TRBD1. V lost 2 bases, J lost 9 bases, and 15 bases stayed unmatched. Germline-derived CDR1 and CDR2 are SGHTA and FQGNSA. The CDR3 extends over 17 amino acids. DNA for the CDR3: TGTGCCAGCAGCTTAACGCCCCAGGGGGCGCCGAGGGCGCCCCAGCATTTT. Residues: CASSLTPQGAPRAPQHF.

This clone was picked up one time. V is TRBV6-1 and J is TRBJ1-2; D is ambiguous. The germline CDR1 and CDR2 sequences are MNHNS and SASEGT. This CDR3 is 11 amino acids long. Trimming shortened V by 8 bases and J by 3 bases, and 7 bases separated the two germline ends. CDR3: CASREYYGYTF. For the CDR3, the DNA is TGTGCCAGCCGGGAGTACTATGGCTACACCTTC.

This clone has just a few counts. V gene TRBV5-1 combines with J gene TRBJ1-1; a weak D match, TRBD1 (6 bases). Germline V gives CDR1 SGHRS, CDR2 YFSETQ. The CDR3 spans 15 residues. Trimming removed 4 bases from V and 5 bases from J, with 18 bases in between. Here the CDR3 reads CASSLQQGIRTEAFF. For the CDR3, the DNA is TGCGCCAGCAGCCTACAACAGGGAATTCGAACTGAAGCTTTCTTT.

The chain joins TRBV7-9 to TRBJ1-1, with 11 bases that match TRBD1. Unmatched junction bases numbered 5, after V lost 5 bases and J lost 6 bases. The CDR3 loop spans 14 amino acids. Germline CDR1 is SEHNR and CDR2 is FQNEAQ (reference sequence). The CDR3 nucleotides are TGTGCCAGCAGCCGCGGGACAGGGGGTTCTGAAGCTTTCTTT. This encodes CASSRGTGGSEAFF.

The chain combines TRBV4-1 with TRBJ2-2; possible D gene TRBD2, 7 bases. V lost 4 bases, J lost 7 bases, and 16 bases lay in between. Germline lookup yields CDR1 MGHRA and CDR2 YSYEKL. The CDR3 loop spans 15 amino acids. The CDR3 DNA sequence: TGCGCCAGCAGCCCTCTAGGGGGGGGAATCGGGGAGCTGTTTTTT. Protein: CASSPLGGGIGELFF.

This clone was seen only once. The chain has TRBV11-3 and TRBJ2-5, with 9 bases identical to TRBD2. The end of the DNA aligns better with TRBJ2-7, so the J call may be wrong. This CDR3 region has 14 residues. Germline V gives CDR1 SGHNT, CDR2 YENEEA. As DNA, the CDR3 is TGTGCCAGCAGCTTTAGCGGGAGCTCCTACGAGCAGTACTTC. Its protein is CASSFSGSSYEQYF.

CDR3 DNA: TGTGCCAGCAGAACGGGTTACGAGCAGTACTTC. Protein product: CASRTGYEQYF. The chain joins TRBV2 to TRBJ2-7; the D is unclear. Trimming shortened V by 6 bases and J by 4 bases, and 7 bases separated the two germline ends. The CDR3 is made up of 11 amino acids. The germline V gene encodes CDR1 SNHLY and CDR2 FYNNEI.

This clone was seen a few times. The V call is TRBV4-2, the J call TRBJ2-5; D gene uncertain. With 1 base removed from V and 2 bases from J, the gap between germline ends came to 8 bases. Germline V gene data show CDR1 as LGHNA and CDR2 as YNFKEQ. The CDR3 loop spans 14 amino acids. Here the CDR3 DNA reads TGTGCCAGCAGCCAAGGGGCCCAGCAAGAGACCCAGTACTTC. As protein: CASSQGAQQETQYF.

Notes on this clone: The sample contains more than one DNA sequence encoding this CDR3. The V call is TRBV19, the J call TRBJ2-7; TRBD2 matches at 9 bases. Germline V gives CDR1 LNHDA, CDR2 SQIVND (reference sequence). With 3 bases clipped from V and 5 bases from J, the junction kept 5 bases outside the gene matches. This CDR3 is built from 14 residues. The CDR3 DNA sequence: TGTGCCAGTAGTATTGCGGGAGGGCCCCACGAGCAGTACTTC. The encoded protein is CASSIAGGPHEQYF. The variable domain in full, completed from reference TRBV19 and TRBJ2-7, reads DGGITQSPKYLFRKEGQNVTLSCEQNLNHDAMYWYRQDPGQGLRLIYYSQIVNDFQKGDIAEGYSVSREKKESFPLTVTSAQKNPTAFYLCASSIAGGPHEQYFGPGTRLTVT.

The CDR3 loop reads CASSLRGTWLQETQYF. CDR3 nucleotide sequence: TGTGCCAGCAGCTTAAGGGGCACCTGGTTACAAGAGACCCAGTACTTC. This sequence joins TRBV11-2 and TRBJ2-5, with D possibly being TRBD1 (5 bases). The germline V and J ends were trimmed by 2 bases and 2 bases, with 15 bases remaining between them. There are 16 residues in the CDR3. Germline V gene lookup returns CDR1 SGHAT and CDR2 FQNNGV.

This clone turned up a few times. The chain has TRBV4-2 and TRBJ1-2; TRBD1 matches 7 bases. Unmatched junction bases numbered 4, after V lost 4 bases and J lost 2 bases. The CDR3 is 14 amino acids. Germline CDR1 is LGHNA and CDR2 is YNFKEQ. CDR3 nucleotides: TGTGCCAGCAGCCTTGGGACAGTCAACTATGGCTACACCTTC. Its translation is CASSLGTVNYGYTF.